The 17 T cell receptor beta chains reported below all come from one sample, sequenced in a study of shared clonotypes between healthy human individuals. The data were produced by immunoSEQ multiplex PCR, yet TCRdb's version contains in-frame clones alone and is incomplete. The table has about a million clones, 75% seen once. Sequences were obtained from memory CD4+ T cells sorted from blood. Stated subset: CD45RA-negative fraction. The origin of the receptors is a man younger than 35 in good health.

The gene calls are TRBV5-1 and TRBJ2-7, with unresolved D. Germline V gives CDR1 SGHRS, CDR2 YFSETQ. V was clipped by 4 bases and J by 2 bases, with 10 bases between them. The length of the CDR3 is 13 residues. CDR3 in DNA: TGCGCCAGCAGCCCAAGGGTCGCCTACGAGCAGTACTTC. Amino acid sequence: CASSPRVAYEQYF.

For this clone: A clone one base away is much larger, so this may be a read error. Other nucleotide sequences from this sample produce the same CDR3. The rearrangement links TRBV30 to TRBJ1-5; possibly TRBD1 for D (6 bases). The CDR3 contains 13 residues. Germline values: CDR1 GTSNPN, CDR2 SVGIG (reference sequence). V lost 0 bases, J lost 4 bases, and 7 bases lay in between. The CDR3 nucleotides read TGTGCCTGGAGTGTACAGGGAAATCAGCCCCAGCATTTT. Residues: CAWSVQGNQPQHF. The full variable domain, completed using reference TRBV30 and TRBJ1-5, is SQTIHQWPATLVQPVGSPLSLECTVEGTSNPNLYWYRQAAGRGLQLLFYSVGIGQISSEVPQNLSASRPQDRQFILSSKKLLLSDSGFYLCAWSVQGNQPQHFGDGTRLSIL.

CDR3 loop: CAINRDGNQPQHF. CDR3 in DNA: TGTGCCATCAACCGGGACGGCAATCAGCCCCAGCATTTT. The V and J genes are TRBV10-3 and TRBJ1-5; weak D call: TRBD1 (5 bases). Germline V gives CDR1 ENHRY, CDR2 SYGVKD. Deletions cut 7 bases from V and 2 bases from J, with 9 bases between. The CDR3 has 13 residues.

This chain connects TRBV10-3 to TRBJ2-1; 7 nucleotides align to TRBD2. The germline CDR1 and CDR2 sequences are ENHRY and SYGVKD. Trimming cost V 4 bases and J 10 bases; bases outside gene matches: 16. The CDR3 is 16 residues long. For the CDR3, the DNA is TGTGCCATCAGTGGGGACCGGGGCGGGAGAATGTCAGAGCAGTTCTTC. Its protein product is CAISGDRGGRMSEQFF.

The CDR3 region has the DNA TGTGCCAGCAGCCGGGACAGTGTGAACACTGAAGCTTTCTTT. Residues: CASSRDSVNTEAFF. The V and J genes are TRBV5-4 and TRBJ1-1; 7 bases agree with TRBD1. V shed 4 bases and J 0 bases; nucleotides not matched to a gene: 3. This CDR3 region has 14 residues. Germline V gene lookup returns CDR1 SGHNT and CDR2 YYREEE (reference sequence). Looking up the rest from reference TRBV5-4 and TRBJ1-1 gives the full variable domain: ETGVTQSPTHLIKTRGQQVTLRCSSQSGHNTVSWYQQALGQGPQFIFQYYREEENGRGNFPPRFSGLQFPNYSSELNVNALELDDSALYLCASSRDSVNTEAFFGQGTRLTVV.

V is TRBV5-1 and J is TRBJ2-5; 9 positions match TRBD1. Trimming removed 4 bases from V and 4 bases from J; junction bases left unmatched: 11. Germline V gives CDR1 SGHRS, CDR2 YFSETQ. The CDR3 is made up of 16 amino acids. In DNA form, the CDR3 reads TGCGCCAGCAGCCGGGCGGACAGGGGTGAGAGAGAGACCCAGTACTTC. Residues: CASSRADRGERETQYF. Complete variable domain (other parts from reference TRBV5-1 and TRBJ2-5): KAGVTQTPRYLIKTRGQQVTLSCSPISGHRSVSWYQQTPGQGLQFLFEYFSETQRNKGNFPGRFSGRQFSNSRSEMNVSTLELGDSALYLCASSRADRGERETQYFGPGTRLLVL.

The rearrangement joins TRBV5-4 to TRBJ2-3; the match to TRBD2 covers 13 bases. Per the germline V gene, CDR1 is SGHNT and CDR2 is YYREEE (reference sequence). V lost 3 bases, J lost 1 base, and 8 bases stayed unmatched. The CDR3 has 18 amino acids. For the CDR3, the DNA is TGTGCCAGCAGCTCGGGACTAGCGGGGCCAGGGGGCACAGATACGCAGTATTTT. It specifies CASSSGLAGPGGTDTQYF. Based on the CDR3 plus reference TRBV5-4 and TRBJ2-3, the full variable domain is ETGVTQSPTHLIKTRGQQVTLRCSSQSGHNTVSWYQQALGQGPQFIFQYYREEENGRGNFPPRFSGLQFPNYSSELNVNALELDDSALYLCASSSGLAGPGGTDTQYFGPGTRLTVL.

For this clone: The sample holds other DNA sequences that translate to the same CDR3. The V and J genes are TRBV5-1 and TRBJ2-7; D gene ambiguous. The CDR3 is 12 amino acids. Germline V gene lookup returns CDR1 SGHRS and CDR2 YFSETQ. V lost 2 bases to trimming and J lost 4 bases, with 7 bases between them. The CDR3 is CASSLSGYEQYF. CDR3 DNA sequence: TGCGCCAGCAGCTTATCAGGATACGAGCAGTACTTC.

About this clone: This sample includes further DNA sequences coding for the same CDR3. J is TRBJ2-2 and V is TRBV2; a weak D match, TRBD1 (6 bases). This CDR3 is 14 amino acids long. Trimming removed 2 bases from V and 4 bases from J, with 8 bases in between. Looked up from germline, CDR1 is SNHLY and CDR2 is FYNNEI. Written as DNA, the CDR3 is TGTGCCAGCAGTGAACAGGGGAGCACCGGGGAGCTGTTTTTT. It is translated as CASSEQGSTGELFF.

The chain is built from TRBV5-1 and TRBJ1-3; D is possibly TRBD1 (5 bases). Deletions cut 3 bases from V and 2 bases from J, with 15 bases between. Looked up from germline, CDR1 is SGHRS and CDR2 is YFSETQ. The CDR3 is 16 amino acids. CDR3 amino acids: CASSSLPQGTGNTIYF. CDR3 DNA: TGCGCCAGCAGCTCTCTTCCCCAGGGAACTGGAAACACCATATATTTT.

The chain uses TRBV28 and TRBJ2-3; possibly TRBD2 for D (6 bases). Trimming stripped 5 bases from V and 3 bases from J, with 12 bases between. This CDR3 is built from 14 residues. Looked up from germline, CDR1 is MDHEN and CDR2 is SYDVKM. The CDR3 DNA is TGTGCCAGCAGTCCCCACGGAGGGACAGATACGCAGTATTTT. Protein: CASSPHGGTDTQYF.

The V call is TRBV7-9, the J call TRBJ1-2; 9 nucleotides align to TRBD1. This CDR3 region has 13 residues. V lost 8 bases to trimming and J lost 6 bases; unmatched junction nucleotides: 7. CDR1 SEHNR and CDR2 FQNEAQ come from the germline V gene (reference sequence). CDR3 amino acids: CASSRQGGDGYTF. In DNA form, the CDR3 reads TGTGCCAGCTCCCGACAGGGGGGGGATGGCTACACCTTC. The full variable domain, with the rest looked up from reference TRBV7-9 and TRBJ1-2, is DTGVSQNPRHKITKRGQNVTFRCDPISEHNRLYWYRQTLGQGPEFLTYFQNEAQLEKSRLLSDRFSAERPKGSFSTLEIQRTEQGDSAMYLCASSRQGGDGYTFGSGTRLTVV.

There are a few counts of this clone. The chain combines TRBV5-6 with TRBJ1-6; TRBD1 is a possible D gene (5 bases). Germline assignment: CDR1 SGHDT and CDR2 YYEEEE. Trimming cost V 0 bases and J 7 bases, with 14 bases left between them. This CDR3 is 16 amino acids long. This chain's CDR3 is CASSLDRGMGNSPLHF. CDR3 nucleotide sequence: TGTGCCAGCAGCTTGGATCGGGGGATGGGAAATTCACCCCTCCACTTT.

Many counts were recorded for this clone. The sample has other DNA sequences that encode this CDR3 too. This chain joins TRBV10-3 and TRBJ2-7; D call uncertain. V was shortened by 2 bases and J by 7 bases, with 9 bases between the two germline ends. The CDR3 is made up of 12 amino acids. The germline gives CDR1 ENHRY, CDR2 SYGVKD. CDR3 sequence (DNA): TGTGCCATCAGTGAGACCGCTAATGAGCAGTACTTC. This sequence encodes CAISETANEQYF.

A note on this clone: Within the sample, other DNA sequences also encode this same CDR3. This chain connects TRBV28 to TRBJ1-2; TRBD1 agrees at 7 bases. V was pared by 6 bases and J by 5 bases, with 3 bases of the junction left unmatched. There are 12 residues in the CDR3. Germline CDR1 MDHEN, CDR2 SYDVKM. CDR3 bases: TGTGCCAGCAGCCAGGGGGGGTATGGCTACACCTTC. This encodes CASSQGGYGYTF.

This clone was counted between two and nine times. The chain recombines TRBV6-5 with TRBJ1-1; D not certain. The germline V and J ends were trimmed by 4 bases and 6 bases, with 15 bases remaining between them. Germline CDR1 reads MNHEY; CDR2 reads SVGAGI. This CDR3 contains 14 residues. CDR3 loop: CASSFGPGSAEAFF. CDR3 coding DNA: TGTGCCAGCAGTTTCGGGCCGGGGAGCGCTGAAGCTTTCTTT.

V gene TRBV10-3 combines with J gene TRBJ2-7; D call uncertain. CDR1 and CDR2 (germline): ENHRY, SYGVKD. The V end lost 1 base, the J end lost 7 bases, and 8 bases lay between the germline ends. This CDR3 contains 12 residues. CDR3 residues: CAISEFIQEQYF. CDR3 DNA sequence: TGTGCCATCAGTGAGTTCATCCAAGAGCAGTACTTC.